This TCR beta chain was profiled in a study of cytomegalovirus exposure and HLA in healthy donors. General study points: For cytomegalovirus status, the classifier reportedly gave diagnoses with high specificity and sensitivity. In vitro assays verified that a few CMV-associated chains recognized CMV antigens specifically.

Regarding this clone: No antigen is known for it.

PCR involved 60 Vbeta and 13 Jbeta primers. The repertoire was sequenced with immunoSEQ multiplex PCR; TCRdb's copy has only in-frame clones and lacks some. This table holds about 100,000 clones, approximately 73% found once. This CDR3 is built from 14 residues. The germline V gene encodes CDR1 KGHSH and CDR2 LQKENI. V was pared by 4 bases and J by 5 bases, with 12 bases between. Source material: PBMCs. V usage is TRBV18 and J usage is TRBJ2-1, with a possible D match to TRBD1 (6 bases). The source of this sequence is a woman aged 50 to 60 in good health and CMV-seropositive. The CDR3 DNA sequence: TGTGCCAGCTCACTACGAAGGACAGACAATGAGCAGTTCTTC. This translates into CASSLRRTDNEQFF. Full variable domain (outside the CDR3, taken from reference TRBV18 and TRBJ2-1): NAGVMQNPRHLVRRRGQEARLRCSPMKGHSHVYWYRQLPEEGLKFMVYLQKENIIDESGMPKERFSAEFPKEGPSILRIQQVVRGDSAAYFCASSLRRTDNEQFFGPGTRLTVL.